A selection of T cell receptor beta chains follows, all from one sample in a study of T cell responses to AZD1222 COVID-19 vaccine. TCRdb's copy holds only in-frame clones and misses some; the assay was immunoSEQ multiplex PCR. The sample has some 80,000 clones; approximately 88% are singletons. The specimen comprised peripheral blood, sampled 28 days after the second dose of the MenACWY control vaccine. Every receptor here comes from an adult who received the MenACWY meningococcal vaccine as a control. Both conserved end residues are part of each CDR3. D genes are given only for firm matches. Rows may omit the clone size; those that give it use once, few, many or a size class.

v_call	d_call	j_call	clone_size	cdr3_aa	cdr3_nt
TRBV6-2/TRBV6-3	-	TRBJ1-6	once	CASSYEGVDNSPLHF	TGTGCCAGCAGTTACGAGGGTGTAGATAATTCACCCCTCCACTTT
TRBV4-3	-	TRBJ1-3	-	CASSQDGTTGSGNTIYF	TGCGCCAGCAGCCAAGACGGGACGACGGGCTCTGGAAACACCATATATTTT
TRBV7-2	-	TRBJ2-1	-	CASSPEARHEQFF	TGTGCCAGCAGCCCCGAAGCCCGGCATGAGCAGTTCTTC
TRBV3-1/TRBV3-2	-	TRBJ1-1	-	CASSQVSSATEAFF	TGTGCCAGCAGCCAAGTTTCCAGTGCAACTGAAGCTTTCTTT
TRBV7-6	-	TRBJ1-2	once	CASSLSLGNYGYTF	TGTGCCAGCAGCCTCAGCTTGGGGAACTATGGCTACACCTTC
TRBV6-6	TRBD2	TRBJ2-5	-	CASSRSRGGRGETQYF	TGTGCCAGCAGCCGATCCCGGGGCGGGAGAGGAGAGACCCAGTACTTC
TRBV20-1	-	TRBJ1-2	once	CCVGANYGYTF	TGCTGCGTTGGGGCTAACTATGGCTACACCTTC
TRBV9	-	TRBJ2-6	-	CASSPPEGAGANVLTF	TGTGCCAGCAGCCCCCCTGAAGGGGCTGGGGCCAACGTCCTGACTTTC
TRBV4-3	TRBD1	TRBJ2-3	-	CASSQEDRAADTQYF	TGCGCCAGCAGCCAAGAGGACAGGGCTGCAGATACGCAGTATTTT
TRBV7-9	-	TRBJ2-2	-	CASSPGGLANTGELFF	TGTGCCAGCAGCCCCGGGGGGCTTGCGAACACCGGGGAGCTGTTTTTT
TRBV6-5	-	TRBJ2-7	-	CASSYQQVGSYEQYF	TGTGCCAGCAGTTATCAGCAGGTGGGCTCCTACGAGCAGTACTTC
TRBV19	TRBD2	TRBJ2-1	-	CASSLGLAGKGEQFF	TGTGCCAGTAGTCTGGGACTAGCGGGGAAAGGTGAGCAGTTCTTC
TRBV25-1	TRBD1	TRBJ1-1	-	CASSVGQGPNTEAFF	TGTGCCAGCAGTGTGGGACAGGGGCCGAACACTGAAGCTTTCTTT
TRBV15	-	TRBJ1-4	few	CATSRGELDNEKLFF	TGTGCCACCAGCAGGGGGGAGTTGGATAATGAAAAACTGTTTTTT
TRBV5-6	TRBD2	TRBJ2-4	once	CASSPLGPSGGTNIQYF	TGTGCCAGCAGCCCCTTGGGGCCTAGCGGGGGGACAAACATTCAGTACTTC
TRBV3-1/TRBV3-2	-	TRBJ2-1	-	CASSPHPNFGEQFF	TGTGCCAGCAGCCCCCACCCCAACTTCGGTGAGCAGTTCTTC
TRBV7-9	-	TRBJ2-1	-	CASSFQSSYNEQFF	TGTGCCAGCAGCTTTCAGTCTAGTTACAATGAGCAGTTCTTC
TRBV6-5	-	TRBJ1-2	-	CASSSTTGYGGYTF	TGTGCCAGCAGTTCCACGACAGGTTACGGCGGCTACACCTTC
TRBV7-9	-	TRBJ2-1	-	CASSHGDFNEQFF	TGTGCCAGCAGTCATGGAGACTTCAATGAGCAGTTCTTC
TRBV10-3	-	TRBJ1-4	-	CAISELGTTNEKLFF	TGTGCCATCAGTGAGTTGGGGACGACTAATGAAAAACTGTTTTTT
TRBV2	-	TRBJ2-2	-	CASSLRGPGELFF	TGTGCCAGCAGCCTCCGAGGGCCCGGGGAGCTGTTTTTT
TRBV27	TRBD1	TRBJ1-4	-	CASRANRGEKLFF	TGTGCCAGCAGGGCAAACAGGGGTGAAAAACTGTTTTTT
TRBV6-5	-	TRBJ1-2	-	CASSYELGASAGYTF	TGTGCCAGCAGTTACGAGCTGGGGGCTTCGGCTGGCTACACCTTC
TRBV7-9	-	TRBJ1-1	-	CASRSTNTEAFF	TGTGCCAGCAGATCAACAAACACTGAAGCTTTCTTT
TRBV4-3	-	TRBJ1-2	once	CASSRGSRGGNYGYTF	TGCGCCAGCAGCCGCGGTTCCCGGGGTGGGAACTATGGCTACACCTTC
TRBV3-1/TRBV3-2	-	TRBJ2-3	-	CASSLIPDTQYF	TGTGCCAGCAGCCTAATCCCAGATACGCAGTATTTT
TRBV15	-	TRBJ1-4	-	CATSRDIGFTNEKLFF	TGTGCCACCAGCAGAGATATCGGCTTCACTAATGAAAAACTGTTTTTT
TRBV20-1	-	TRBJ1-4	-	CSAREGEKLFF	TGCAGTGCTAGGGAGGGGGAAAAACTGTTTTTT
TRBV5-3	-	TRBJ1-2	-	CARSFGSPNYGYTF	TGTGCCAGAAGCTTCGGCTCACCCAACTATGGCTACACCTTC
TRBV12-5	-	TRBJ2-2	-	CASGLLSAQGRSGELFF	TGTGCTAGTGGTTTGCTGAGCGCGCAGGGAAGGTCCGGGGAGCTGTTTTTT
TRBV25-1	TRBD1	TRBJ1-6	-	CASGFGTGDSPLHF	TGTGCCTCAGGGTTCGGGACAGGGGATTCACCCCTCCACTTT
TRBV3-1/TRBV3-2	-	TRBJ1-2	-	CASSQENRNYGYTF	TGTGCCAGCAGCCAAGAGAACAGGAACTATGGCTACACCTTC
TRBV29-1	-	TRBJ1-1	-	CSVDYGDTEAFF	TGCAGCGTCGACTACGGGGACACTGAAGCTTTCTTT
TRBV4-1	TRBD2	TRBJ2-3	-	CASSQEFSSGGSTDTQYF	TGCGCCAGCAGCCAAGAATTTTCTAGCGGGGGGAGCACAGATACGCAGTATTTT
TRBV6-5	-	TRBJ1-5	-	CASSYPGGTKHQPQHF	TGTGCCAGCAGTTACCCGGGCGGGACAAAACATCAGCCCCAGCATTTT
TRBV9	-	TRBJ2-7	-	CASSPRPGSPEEYF	TGTGCCAGCAGCCCAAGGCCCGGGTCTCCCGAGGAGTACTTC
TRBV19	-	TRBJ1-5	-	CASTQAVGNSNQPQHF	TGTGCCAGTACGCAGGCTGTGGGTAATAGCAATCAGCCCCAGCATTTT
TRBV19	-	TRBJ1-1	-	CASSIGNLATEAFF	TGTGCCAGTAGTATTGGAAACTTGGCCACTGAAGCTTTCTTT
TRBV5-1	TRBD2	TRBJ2-5	-	CASSSGLAEETQYF	TGCGCCAGCAGCTCGGGACTAGCGGAAGAGACCCAGTACTTC
TRBV5-4	-	TRBJ1-1	-	CASISRSQGKGSGTEAFF	TGTGCCAGCATCTCTAGGAGCCAGGGCAAAGGTAGTGGGACTGAAGCTTTCTTT
TRBV5-1	-	TRBJ1-4	-	CASSVTGLGEKLFF	TGCGCCAGCAGCGTGACGGGTCTGGGTGAAAAACTGTTTTTT
TRBV30	TRBD1	TRBJ1-5	-	CAGSSGGGGGNQPQHF	TGTGCCGGGAGCTCAGGGGGCGGGGGGGGCAATCAGCCCCAGCATTTT
TRBV7-7	TRBD1	TRBJ2-1	-	CASSSGTGYDEQFF	TGTGCCAGCAGCTCCGGGACAGGGTATGATGAGCAGTTCTTC
TRBV29-1	-	TRBJ1-4	-	CSARRRGNNEKLFF	TGCAGCGCCCGAAGGAGGGGAAATAATGAAAAACTGTTTTTT
TRBV24-1	TRBD1	TRBJ1-5	-	CATAGQGHNQPQHF	TGTGCCACCGCGGGACAGGGGCACAATCAGCCCCAGCATTTT
TRBV4-3	-	TRBJ1-1	-	CASSQDPGREAFF	TGCGCCAGCAGCCAAGACCCGGGAAGGGAAGCTTTCTTT
TRBV6-5	-	TRBJ1-3	-	CASSSAPGGTGNTIYF	TGTGCCAGCAGTTCCGCCCCTGGAGGGACTGGAAACACCATATATTTT
TRBV6-5	-	TRBJ1-1	few	CASSYSMGATNTEAFF	TGTGCCAGCAGTTACTCGATGGGGGCCACGAACACTGAAGCTTTCTTT
TRBV9	TRBD1	TRBJ1-2	-	CASSVTGNYGYTF	TGTGCCAGCAGCGTGACAGGGAACTATGGCTACACCTTC
TRBV30	-	TRBJ1-1	-	CAWTSPERAEAFF	TGTGCCTGGACGTCTCCGGAACGGGCTGAAGCTTTCTTT